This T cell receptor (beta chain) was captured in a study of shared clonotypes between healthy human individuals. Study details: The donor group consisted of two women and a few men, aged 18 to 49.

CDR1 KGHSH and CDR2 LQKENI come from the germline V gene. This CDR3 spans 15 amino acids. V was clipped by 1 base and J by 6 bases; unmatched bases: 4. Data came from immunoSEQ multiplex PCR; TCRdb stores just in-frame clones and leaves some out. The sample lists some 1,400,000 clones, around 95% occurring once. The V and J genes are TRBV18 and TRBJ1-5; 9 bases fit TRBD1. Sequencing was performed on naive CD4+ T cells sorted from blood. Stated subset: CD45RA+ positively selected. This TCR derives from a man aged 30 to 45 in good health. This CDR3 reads CASSPQWDRVQPQHF. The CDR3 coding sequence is TGTGCCAGCTCACCACAATGGGACAGGGTTCAGCCCCAGCATTTT.